The clone carrying this TCR beta chain was observed a handful of times. What it recognizes is unknown. No fewer than 6 million PBMCs went into each sample. This sample stems from a study of blood T cells in healthy people across ages. Broader study findings: Fewer expanded clones and more diversity marked long-lived versus aged donors.

For the second PCR, which ran for 7 to 11 cycles, a sample-barcoded 5' primer and a J-beta primer mix were used. All samples gave at least 2.5 million CDR3-containing paired-end reads. TCRdb called the 5' RACE reads again in MiXCR, with one record for every CDR3 protein. The sample holds 1.8 million or so distinct CDR3 sequences, 30% to 40% seen once. V was trimmed by 1 base and J by 2 bases, leaving 10 bases between them. The CDR3 extends over 14 amino acids. Per germline, CDR1 SGHRS and CDR2 YFSETQ. The sequenced sample was blood. This receptor was identified in a human donor in good health. The gene calls are TRBV5-1 and TRBJ2-7; D ambiguous. Here the CDR3 DNA reads TGCGCCAGCAGCTTGAGTACCGACACCTACGAGCAGTACTTC. Protein product: CASSLSTDTYEQYF.